One T cell receptor (beta chain) is described in this entry. Its antigen is unknown. The PCR used 60 Vbeta and 13 Jbeta primers. The table came from immunoSEQ multiplex PCR; TCRdb's copy has only in-frame clones and leaves some out. Of approximately 160,000 clones listed, 65% to 85% were seen once; the top ten hold 2.5% to 3.5%. The CDR3 has 15 amino acids. V dropped 3 bases and J dropped 4 bases, with 14 bases sitting between them. From germline, CDR1 is SNHLY and CDR2 FYNNEI. Each donor was healthy, and each was a bone marrow donor. This specimen belongs to a study of cytomegalovirus exposure and HLA in healthy donors. For the study at large: Earlier sequencing of some 180 million T cells yielded fewer than 140 million unique TCR beta sequences. Findings of the study overall: A later analysis linked more than 15,000 TCR beta sequences to HLA alleles at 0.05 false discovery rate. TCR sequences were mostly rare, though some public TCRs occurred in many donors.

Sequencing used PBMCs. This sequence joins TRBV2 and TRBJ2-3; D unclear. This clonotype was obtained from a woman aged 45-59 years in good health and CMV-seropositive. The CDR3 is CASSDSLGRSDTQYF. Written as DNA, the CDR3 is TGTGCCAGCAGTGATTCTCTGGGCAGGTCAGATACGCAGTATTTT.